This T cell receptor beta chain is from a study of shared clonotypes between healthy human individuals. This clone was seen only once. CD8 cells classed as naive were CD45RO-negative and positively selected for CCR7, excluding terminally differentiated effector memory CD45RA+ cells. In the authors' workflow: Filtering differed since immunoSEQ provided only junctions, with no quality scores. Assay used: immunoSEQ multiplex PCR; TCRdb lists only in-frame clones, some missing. V, J and clone size were drawn from that table, and D and trimming were deduced from the DNA. The repertoire holds roughly 600,000 clones, with roughly 98% as singletons. Specimen: naive CD8+ T cells sorted from blood. The sequence derives from a man aged 25 to 40 in good health.

CDR3 nucleotides: TGCAGCGTTGAAGATCCCGACAGATACTATGGCTACACCTTC. Its translation: CSVEDPDRYYGYTF. The chain is built from TRBV29-1 and TRBJ1-2; a possible D gene is TRBD1 (5 bases). The CDR3 spans 14 residues. In germline, CDR1 is SQVTM, CDR2 ANQGSEA. The V end lost 0 bases, the J end lost 3 bases, and 11 bases lay between the germline ends.